This TCR beta chain was recorded in a study of OX40 agonist ivuxolimab in advanced cancers. Study-level information: Patients receiving dose escalation had hepatocellular carcinoma, melanoma, renal cell or head and neck cancer.

V shed 6 bases, J shed 7 bases, and the junction held 9 bases outside the gene matches. This CDR3 region has 15 residues. Germline V gene lookup returns CDR1 LNHDA and CDR2 SQIVND (reference sequence). Assay used: immunoSEQ multiplex PCR; TCRdb lists only in-frame clones, some missing. Among 100,000 or so clones listed, 90% were seen once. As regards this clone: As yet, its antigen is unknown.

General study points: In CD8+ T cells, expanded clones were on average more numerous than in CD4+. The work left the antigen specificity of expanded peripheral T cells undetermined.

This clonotype was sampled from an adult with an advanced solid tumor such as melanoma, head and neck, liver or kidney cancer. Specimen: CD4+ or CD8+ T cells sorted from blood, collected in a trial of the OX40 agonist ivuxolimab. The J gene is TRBJ2-1, the V gene TRBV19, with 10 nucleotides matching TRBD2. This chain's CDR3 is CASRATIAGGNEQFF. The DNA of the CDR3 is TGTGCCAGTAGAGCGACGATAGCGGGAGGAAATGAGCAGTTCTTC.